Listed below are T cell receptor beta chains from one sample, sequenced in a study of cytomegalovirus exposure and HLA in healthy donors. TCRdb's table, derived via immunoSEQ multiplex PCR, lists solely in-frame clones and lacks some. The repertoire includes 100,000 to 150,000 clones, about 81% of them detected once, and approximately 1% sits in the top ten. Material: PBMCs. The receptor source for this set is a woman in her thirties in good health and CMV-seronegative. Each CDR3 is given with its conserved first and last residue. Fields, in order: CDR3 DNA, CDR3 protein, V gene, J gene, clone size, D gene. D genes are given only for firm matches. Only some rows state a clone size, as once, few, many or a class for expanded clones.

cdr3_nt: TGTGCCAGTGCCCGACAGGGTTCTTACTATGGCTACACCTTC; cdr3_aa: CASARQGSYYGYTF; v_call: TRBV19; j_call: TRBJ1-2; clone_size: .; d_call: TRBD1
cdr3_nt: TGCGCCAGCTCGAACCGGGACAGGGTCTCCAATGAGCAGTTCTTC; cdr3_aa: CASSNRDRVSNEQFF; v_call: TRBV23-1; j_call: TRBJ2-1; clone_size: .; d_call: TRBD1
cdr3_nt: TGTGCCAGCACCTGGGACAGCTCTAACTATGGCTACACCTTC; cdr3_aa: CASTWDSSNYGYTF; v_call: TRBV5-4; j_call: TRBJ1-2; clone_size: .; d_call: TRBD1
cdr3_nt: TGTGCCTGGAGTTCGGGACAAACGAACACTGAAGCTTTCTTT; cdr3_aa: CAWSSGQTNTEAFF; v_call: TRBV30; j_call: TRBJ1-1; clone_size: .; d_call: .
cdr3_nt: TGTGCCAGCAGCCCGACGGGACAGTCCAATCAGCCCCAGCATTTT; cdr3_aa: CASSPTGQSNQPQHF; v_call: TRBV6-5; j_call: TRBJ1-5; clone_size: few; d_call: TRBD1
cdr3_nt: TGTGCCAGCAGCTTATCCAGCGCAACACAAGAGACCCAGTACTTC; cdr3_aa: CASSLSSATQETQYF; v_call: TRBV7-9; j_call: TRBJ2-5; clone_size: .; d_call: .
cdr3_nt: TGTGCCAGCAGCTTGGAAGGGGGCGTTGGTGGTACGCAGTATTTT; cdr3_aa: CASSLEGGVGGTQYF; v_call: TRBV5-8; j_call: TRBJ2-3; clone_size: once; d_call: TRBD1
cdr3_nt: TGTGCCAGCAGCTTAGCAGGGTGGAATCAGCCCCAGCATTTT; cdr3_aa: CASSLAGWNQPQHF; v_call: TRBV11-2; j_call: TRBJ1-5; clone_size: .; d_call: .
cdr3_nt: TGTGCCAGCAGCTCTCTAGCGGGAGGATACGAGCAGTACTTC; cdr3_aa: CASSSLAGGYEQYF; v_call: TRBV7-2; j_call: TRBJ2-7; clone_size: .; d_call: TRBD2
cdr3_nt: TGCGCCAGCAGCCTCCGGACTAGCGGGAGTCTGTACAATGAGCAGTTCTTC; cdr3_aa: CASSLRTSGSLYNEQFF; v_call: TRBV5-1; j_call: TRBJ2-1; clone_size: .; d_call: TRBD2
cdr3_nt: TGTGCCAGCAGCCCCCTGGGAGGGCGGGAGCAGTTCTTC; cdr3_aa: CASSPLGGREQFF; v_call: TRBV7-2; j_call: TRBJ2-1; clone_size: .; d_call: TRBD2
cdr3_nt: TGCGCCAGCAGCCAAGTTCCGGTTACAGGGGGCAATGAGCAGTTCTTC; cdr3_aa: CASSQVPVTGGNEQFF; v_call: TRBV4-3; j_call: TRBJ2-1; clone_size: .; d_call: TRBD1
cdr3_nt: TGTGCCAGTAGAGCGTTAGCGGGAGCCGGGGAGCTGTTTTTT; cdr3_aa: CASRALAGAGELFF; v_call: TRBV19; j_call: TRBJ2-2; clone_size: .; d_call: TRBD2
cdr3_nt: TGTGCCAGTAGTATGAGTCTAGCGGGAGATCCCTACAATGAGCAGTTCTTC; cdr3_aa: CASSMSLAGDPYNEQFF; v_call: TRBV19; j_call: TRBJ2-1; clone_size: .; d_call: TRBD2
cdr3_nt: TGTGCCAGCTCACCACCTTCCGGGAGTTCCTACGAGCAGTACTTC; cdr3_aa: CASSPPSGSSYEQYF; v_call: TRBV18; j_call: TRBJ2-7; clone_size: .; d_call: .
cdr3_nt: TGTGCCAGCAGCTTTAGCGGGGGGCCCTACGAGCAGTACTTC; cdr3_aa: CASSFSGGPYEQYF; v_call: TRBV7-2; j_call: TRBJ2-7; clone_size: .; d_call: TRBD2
cdr3_nt: TGTGCCAGCAGCCCCGGGACTAGCGGGGCGTCCTACAATGAGCAGTTCTTC; cdr3_aa: CASSPGTSGASYNEQFF; v_call: TRBV11-3; j_call: TRBJ2-1; clone_size: .; d_call: TRBD2
cdr3_nt: TGTGCCAGCACCTTCTCGCAAGAGACCCAGTACTTC; cdr3_aa: CASTFSQETQYF; v_call: TRBV6-5; j_call: TRBJ2-5; clone_size: .; d_call: .
cdr3_nt: TGTGCCAGTAGCCTCGCCCCGGGACTAGCCAAGACCCAGTACTTC; cdr3_aa: CASSLAPGLAKTQYF; v_call: TRBV19; j_call: TRBJ2-5; clone_size: .; d_call: TRBD2
cdr3_nt: TGTGCCAGCAGTTTAACTTCTATCGTGAACACTGAAGCTTTCTTT; cdr3_aa: CASSLTSIVNTEAFF; v_call: TRBV28; j_call: TRBJ1-1; clone_size: .; d_call: .
cdr3_nt: TGTGCCAGCAGCCGGACCGGGACAGACTACGAGCAGTTCTTC; cdr3_aa: CASSRTGTDYEQFF; v_call: TRBV11-2; j_call: TRBJ2-1; clone_size: .; d_call: TRBD1
cdr3_nt: TGTGCCAGCTCCGCAGAGTTCTTTGGTGGAGAGGGTGAGCAGTACTTC; cdr3_aa: CASSAEFFGGEGEQYF; v_call: TRBV18; j_call: TRBJ2-7; clone_size: .; d_call: .
cdr3_nt: TGCGCCAGCAGGGGACAGGGGGGCAATGAGCAGTTCTTC; cdr3_aa: CASRGQGGNEQFF; v_call: TRBV5-1; j_call: TRBJ2-1; clone_size: .; d_call: TRBD1
cdr3_nt: TGTGCTAGCAGTTCAAGTGCGGGGGGGCCCTACAATGAGCAGTTCTTC; cdr3_aa: CASSSSAGGPYNEQFF; v_call: TRBV7-7; j_call: TRBJ2-1; clone_size: .; d_call: TRBD2
cdr3_nt: TGTGCCAGCTCCCGGACTAGCGGGTCCGTTACCCCGAACACCGGGGAGCTGTTTTTC; cdr3_aa: CASSRTSGSVTPNTGELFF; v_call: TRBV5-8; j_call: TRBJ2-2; clone_size: .; d_call: TRBD2
cdr3_nt: TGTGCCAGCAGTGAGACTTCTAGCTCCTACAATGAGCAGTTCTTC; cdr3_aa: CASSETSSSYNEQFF; v_call: TRBV6-1; j_call: TRBJ2-1; clone_size: .; d_call: .
cdr3_nt: TGCAGCGTTACCAGCGGCACAGATACGCAGTATTTT; cdr3_aa: CSVTSGTDTQYF; v_call: TRBV29-1; j_call: TRBJ2-3; clone_size: few; d_call: .
cdr3_nt: TGTGCCAGCAGCCAAGGGCCAAACACTGAAGCTTTCTTT; cdr3_aa: CASSQGPNTEAFF; v_call: TRBV14; j_call: TRBJ1-1; clone_size: .; d_call: .
cdr3_nt: TGTGCCAGCAGTTCGAGTATTAGGGGGCGGTACTATGGCTACACCTTC; cdr3_aa: CASSSSIRGRYYGYTF; v_call: TRBV6-5; j_call: TRBJ1-2; clone_size: .; d_call: TRBD1
cdr3_nt: TGTGCCAGCTCACCCCCAGGACAGGGCCCCGACGAGCAGTACTTC; cdr3_aa: CASSPPGQGPDEQYF; v_call: TRBV18; j_call: TRBJ2-7; clone_size: .; d_call: TRBD1
cdr3_nt: TGTGCCAGTAGTCGAACATCCTCAGGAAGCTCCTACGAGCAGTACTTC; cdr3_aa: CASSRTSSGSSYEQYF; v_call: TRBV19; j_call: TRBJ2-7; clone_size: few; d_call: .
cdr3_nt: TGTGCCAGCAGCTACCTAGACAGCAGAGAGCAGTACTTC; cdr3_aa: CASSYLDSREQYF; v_call: TRBV7-8; j_call: TRBJ2-7; clone_size: .; d_call: .
cdr3_nt: TGTGCCATCAGCCGGGACTCCCAAGAGACCCAGTACTTC; cdr3_aa: CAISRDSQETQYF; v_call: TRBV10-3; j_call: TRBJ2-5; clone_size: .; d_call: .
cdr3_nt: TGCGCCAGCAGCTCCCGCGAAGAAGAGACCCAGTACTTC; cdr3_aa: CASSSREEETQYF; v_call: TRBV4-1; j_call: TRBJ2-5; clone_size: .; d_call: .
cdr3_nt: TGCGCCAGCAGCTTAGGGGACTACCAAGAGACCCAGTACTTC; cdr3_aa: CASSLGDYQETQYF; v_call: TRBV5-1; j_call: TRBJ2-5; clone_size: .; d_call: .
cdr3_nt: TGTGCCAGCAGCCACGGGAGCGGGACCCAGTACTTC; cdr3_aa: CASSHGSGTQYF; v_call: TRBV6-5; j_call: TRBJ2-5; clone_size: .; d_call: .
cdr3_nt: TGCGCCAGCAGCCAAATCGTAGGAGGTTACAATGAGCAGTTCTTC; cdr3_aa: CASSQIVGGYNEQFF; v_call: TRBV4-1; j_call: TRBJ2-1; clone_size: .; d_call: .
cdr3_nt: TGTGCCAGCAGCTTAGCACAGGGCGATGGCTACACCTTC; cdr3_aa: CASSLAQGDGYTF; v_call: TRBV7-2; j_call: TRBJ1-2; clone_size: few; d_call: .
cdr3_nt: TGCGCCAGCAGCGATACAGGGTCCCTTTACAATGAGCAGTTCTTC; cdr3_aa: CASSDTGSLYNEQFF; v_call: TRBV4-1; j_call: TRBJ2-1; clone_size: .; d_call: .
cdr3_nt: TGTGCCAGCAAGCGGACAGGGGGCTGGTACGAGCAGTACTTC; cdr3_aa: CASKRTGGWYEQYF; v_call: TRBV6-5; j_call: TRBJ2-7; clone_size: .; d_call: TRBD1
cdr3_nt: TGTGCCAGCAGTGACCCTCCGGGGACAGGGGGTTATAGCAATCAGCCCCAGCATTTT; cdr3_aa: CASSDPPGTGGYSNQPQHF; v_call: TRBV6-1; j_call: TRBJ1-5; clone_size: few; d_call: TRBD1
cdr3_nt: TGTGCCAGTAGTATCGGGACAGGGTCCTACGAGCAGTACTTC; cdr3_aa: CASSIGTGSYEQYF; v_call: TRBV19; j_call: TRBJ2-7; clone_size: few; d_call: TRBD1
cdr3_nt: TGTGCCAGCAGTTTCCGGACAGGGACCACCGGGGAGCTGTTTTTT; cdr3_aa: CASSFRTGTTGELFF; v_call: TRBV27; j_call: TRBJ2-2; clone_size: .; d_call: TRBD1
cdr3_nt: TGTGCCAGCAGCCCTCCGGGGACTACCACAGATACGCAGTATTTT; cdr3_aa: CASSPPGTTTDTQYF; v_call: TRBV9; j_call: TRBJ2-3; clone_size: .; d_call: TRBD2
cdr3_nt: TGCGCCAGCAGCCAAGACGCAGGGATGTCCGGCTACACCTTC; cdr3_aa: CASSQDAGMSGYTF; v_call: TRBV4-3; j_call: TRBJ1-2; clone_size: .; d_call: .
cdr3_nt: TGTGCTAGCAGCTGGCGGGCGCCGGAGAATGGCTACACCTTC; cdr3_aa: CASSWRAPENGYTF; v_call: TRBV7-7; j_call: TRBJ1-2; clone_size: .; d_call: .
cdr3_nt: TGTGCCAGCAGTTACTCGGGACAACCCTATGGCTACACCTTC; cdr3_aa: CASSYSGQPYGYTF; v_call: TRBV6-5; j_call: TRBJ1-2; clone_size: .; d_call: .
cdr3_nt: TGTGCCAGCAGCGCCGGGACTAGCAGGGGGGCCGGAGAGACCCAGTACTTC; cdr3_aa: CASSAGTSRGAGETQYF; v_call: TRBV11-2; j_call: TRBJ2-5; clone_size: .; d_call: TRBD2
cdr3_nt: TGTGCCAGCAGCCAGCCCGGGACAGGGCTCGAGCAGTACTTC; cdr3_aa: CASSQPGTGLEQYF; v_call: TRBV11-1; j_call: TRBJ2-7; clone_size: .; d_call: TRBD1
cdr3_nt: TGTGCCAGCAGTTTATGGCAGGGCTCCCACAATGAGCAGTTCTTC; cdr3_aa: CASSLWQGSHNEQFF; v_call: TRBV27; j_call: TRBJ2-1; clone_size: .; d_call: .
cdr3_nt: TGTGCCAGCAGCCCACAGGGTTCCTACGAGCAGTACTTC; cdr3_aa: CASSPQGSYEQYF; v_call: TRBV6-6; j_call: TRBJ2-7; clone_size: few; d_call: .
cdr3_nt: TGTGCCATCAGTGCGAGATCGGTTTCCCTGAACTATGGCTACACCTTC; cdr3_aa: CAISARSVSLNYGYTF; v_call: TRBV10-3; j_call: TRBJ1-2; clone_size: .; d_call: .
cdr3_nt: TGTGCCAGCAGCCCCCCCGAGGTTACTGAAGCTTTCTTT; cdr3_aa: CASSPPEVTEAFF; v_call: TRBV7-9; j_call: TRBJ1-1; clone_size: .; d_call: .